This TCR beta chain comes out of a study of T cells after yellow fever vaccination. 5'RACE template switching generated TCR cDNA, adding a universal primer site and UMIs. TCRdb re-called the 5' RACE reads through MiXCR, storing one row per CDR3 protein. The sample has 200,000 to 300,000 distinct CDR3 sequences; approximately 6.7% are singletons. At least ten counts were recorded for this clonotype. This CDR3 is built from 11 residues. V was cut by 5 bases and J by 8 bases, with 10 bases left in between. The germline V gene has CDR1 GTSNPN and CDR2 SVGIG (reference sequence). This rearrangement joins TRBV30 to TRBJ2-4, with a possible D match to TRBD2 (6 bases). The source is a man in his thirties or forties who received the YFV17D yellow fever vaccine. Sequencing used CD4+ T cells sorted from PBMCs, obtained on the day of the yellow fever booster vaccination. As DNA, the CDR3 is TGTGCCTGGGGGGAGGCTTACATTCAGTACTTC. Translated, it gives CAWGEAYIQYF.